The TCR beta chain under discussion was sequenced for a study of OX40 agonist ivuxolimab in advanced cancers. Study-wide background: The patients' treatment was ivuxolimab, an agonistic anti-OX40 (CD134) antibody. Partial responses were seen in three patients, one with hepatocellular carcinoma and two with cutaneous melanoma.

Using immunoSEQ multiplex PCR, the repertoire was profiled, and TCRdb retains in-frame clones only, with some absent. The sample has 60,000 or so clones, approximately 89% seen once; the top ten hold roughly 5.2%. Of note for this clone: What it recognizes is unknown.

General study points: The authors also found low normalized T-cell clonal expansion in some nonresponders.

This CDR3 region has 14 residues. The junction had 12 bases not matched to a gene; V was cut back by 11 bases and J by 3 bases. Germline V lookup: CDR1 MNHEY, CDR2 SVGAGI. The V gene is TRBV6-5, the J gene TRBJ2-7; TRBD1 matches at 8 bases. Here the sequenced sample was CD4+ or CD8+ T cells sorted from blood, taken in a trial of the OX40 agonist ivuxolimab. The source is an adult with an advanced solid tumor such as melanoma, head and neck, liver or kidney cancer. The DNA for the CDR3 is TGTGCCGGCTGTCGCAGGGGGCTACTCTACGAGCAGTACTTC. It is translated as CAGCRRGLLYEQYF.